This T cell receptor beta chain was retrieved from a study of blood T cell repertoires in COVID-19. Profiled with immunoSEQ multiplex PCR; TCRdb holds only in-frame clones, not every one. The top ten hold roughly a tenth of the sample, which has more than 95,000 clones, roughly 81% seen once. CDR3 length: 14 residues. Germline assignment: CDR1 SNHLY and CDR2 FYNNEI. With 4 bases removed from V and 6 bases from J, the gap between germline ends came to 14 bases. The source material was peripheral blood. This receptor was taken from a woman in her seventies with acute or convalescent COVID-19. The chain combines TRBV2 with TRBJ2-3, with D possibly being TRBD2 (5 bases). The CDR3 bases are TGTGCCAGCAGTGGGGAGTTTGATTCGGATACGCAGTATTTT. It translates to CASSGEFDSDTQYF.